This T cell receptor (beta chain) is from a study of blood T cell repertoires in COVID-19. Study-level background: Researchers got acute and convalescent COVID-19 samples from the United States, Italy and Spain. T cells, B-cell-depleted T cells, or PBMCs supplied cDNA or gDNA.

Per the study methods: Amplification of reference gene primers provided the estimated nucleated cell counts. The table came from immunoSEQ multiplex PCR; TCRdb's copy has only in-frame clones and leaves some out. V and J calls and clone size are copied from that table; D and trimming were computed from the DNA. The repertoire holds 100,000 to 120,000 clones, with 81% as singletons. Germline V gives CDR1 SGHDT, CDR2 YYEEEE. The V and J ends lost 4 bases and 7 bases respectively, with 11 bases between them. CDR3 length: 12 amino acids. The sequencing input was peripheral blood. The sequence came from a man in his fifties with acute or convalescent COVID-19. This chain links TRBV5-6 with TRBJ1-2; D not resolved. The CDR3 DNA reads TGTGCCAGCAGCCCCGGACTGGGTGGCTACACCTTC. It specifies CASSPGLGGYTF.